Listed below are T cell receptor beta chains from one sample, sequenced in a study of CD8 T cells in Susac syndrome. MiXCR was run by TCRdb on the immunoSEQ multiplex PCR reads, yielding one entry per CDR3 protein. The profile covers some 300,000 distinct CDR3 sequences, with about 88% appearing a single time and about 0.11% taken by the ten largest. The sequencing input was CD8+ T cells from PBMCs. These receptors were taken from a human donor with multiple sclerosis. The CDR3 runs from the conserved cysteine through the conserved F or W. A D gene is named only where the DNA matches it firmly. Part of the rows lack a size; the others show once, few, many or a class for expanded clones.

CDR3 DNA: TGTGCCAGCAGTTTAGGAACCTACTCCTACAATGAGCAGTTCTTC
CDR3 protein: CASSLGTYSYNEQFF
V gene: TRBV7-2
clone size: -
D gene: -
J gene: TRBJ2-1

CDR3 DNA: TGCGCCAGCAGCTTAAAGGGACCCTTCTACGAGCAGTACTTC
CDR3 protein: CASSLKGPFYEQYF
V gene: TRBV5-1
clone size: -
D gene: -
J gene: TRBJ2-7

CDR3 DNA: TGTGCCAGTAGTCCCGGGCAGGGTAGCGCCTACGAGCAGTACTTC
CDR3 protein: CASSPGQGSAYEQYF
V gene: TRBV19
clone size: -
D gene: -
J gene: TRBJ2-7

CDR3 DNA: TGTGCCAGCAGCTTGCGGGGGTCCCCTCCCTACGAGCAGTACTTC
CDR3 protein: CASSLRGSPPYEQYF
V gene: TRBV5-4
clone size: few
D gene: -
J gene: TRBJ2-7

CDR3 DNA: TGTGCCAGCAGTGAAGTCGAAGGGCAGAACACTGAAGCTTTCTTT
CDR3 protein: CASSEVEGQNTEAFF
V gene: TRBV6-1
clone size: few
D gene: -
J gene: TRBJ1-1

CDR3 DNA: TGTGCCACCTGGACAGGGATACTGGGGACCCAGTACTTC
CDR3 protein: CATWTGILGTQYF
V gene: TRBV10-3
clone size: -
D gene: TRBD1
J gene: TRBJ2-5

CDR3 DNA: TGCAGCGTTGCCAATAGCATCTACGAGCAGTACTTC
CDR3 protein: CSVANSIYEQYF
V gene: TRBV29-1
clone size: -
D gene: -
J gene: TRBJ2-7

CDR3 DNA: TGTGCCAGCAGACTCTGGACAGGGGCTGGAAACACCATATATTTT
CDR3 protein: CASRLWTGAGNTIYF
V gene: TRBV28
clone size: -
D gene: TRBD1
J gene: TRBJ1-3

CDR3 DNA: TGTGCCAGCAGCGTCGGGACAGACTCCTACGAGCAGTACTTC
CDR3 protein: CASSVGTDSYEQYF
V gene: TRBV9
clone size: -
D gene: TRBD1
J gene: TRBJ2-7

CDR3 DNA: TGTGCCAGCAGTTTATCCGGGGGCTCCTACGAGCAGTACTTC
CDR3 protein: CASSLSGGSYEQYF
V gene: TRBV27
clone size: few
D gene: -
J gene: TRBJ2-7

CDR3 DNA: TGCAGCGTCGAACAGGGGGCGGATGGCTACACCTTC
CDR3 protein: CSVEQGADGYTF
V gene: TRBV29-1
clone size: -
D gene: TRBD1
J gene: TRBJ1-2

CDR3 DNA: TGTGCTAGCAGCTTAGCGAAGGGGCGGGGGCCCTGTCAGCCCCAGCATTTT
CDR3 protein: CASSLAKGRGPCQPQHF
V gene: TRBV7-7
clone size: -
D gene: -
J gene: TRBJ1-5

CDR3 DNA: TGTGCCAGCTGCCGTCCGGGATCCCAAGAGACCCAGTACTTC
CDR3 protein: CASCRPGSQETQYF
V gene: TRBV25-1
clone size: -
D gene: -
J gene: TRBJ2-5

CDR3 DNA: TGTGCCACAACCTGGGGGGGATCGGGAGAGCAGTACTTC
CDR3 protein: CATTWGGSGEQYF
V gene: TRBV18
clone size: -
D gene: TRBD2
J gene: TRBJ2-7

CDR3 DNA: TGTGCCAGCAGCCCCACAGGGTCCCATCAGACTCACGAGCAGTACTTC
CDR3 protein: CASSPTGSHQTHEQYF
V gene: TRBV9
clone size: -
D gene: -
J gene: TRBJ2-7

CDR3 DNA: TGCGCCAGCAGCCAAGTGTCGGCCCACTATGGCTACACCTTC
CDR3 protein: CASSQVSAHYGYTF
V gene: TRBV4-1
clone size: -
D gene: -
J gene: TRBJ1-2

CDR3 DNA: TGTGCCAGCAGCTTGCGGACAGGGACCTACAATGAGCAGTTCTTC
CDR3 protein: CASSLRTGTYNEQFF
V gene: TRBV7-6
clone size: -
D gene: TRBD1
J gene: TRBJ2-1

CDR3 DNA: TGTGCCAGCAGTGTATCAGGGGGCGAGGGCACAGATACGCAGTATTTT
CDR3 protein: CASSVSGGEGTDTQYF
V gene: TRBV6-4
clone size: -
D gene: TRBD1
J gene: TRBJ2-3

CDR3 DNA: TGTGCCAGCAGCCAACGTCGACAGGGGCGTCTTGACACTGAAGCTTTCTTT
CDR3 protein: CASSQRRQGRLDTEAFF
V gene: TRBV4-2
clone size: few
D gene: TRBD1
J gene: TRBJ1-1

CDR3 DNA: TGTGCCAGCAGTTACGTCGGGCCCCAAGAGACCCAGTACTTC
CDR3 protein: CASSYVGPQETQYF
V gene: TRBV6-6
clone size: -
D gene: -
J gene: TRBJ2-5

CDR3 DNA: TGTGCCAGCAGTTGGGAGGAGGGCTGGGGTCTCTATGGCTACACCTTC
CDR3 protein: CASSWEEGWGLYGYTF
V gene: TRBV28
clone size: -
D gene: -
J gene: TRBJ1-2

CDR3 DNA: TGTGCCAGCAGCTCCCGGAACCCAGACCGCATGAACACTGAAGCTCTCTTT
CDR3 protein: CASSSRNPDRMNTEALF
V gene: TRBV7-9
clone size: -
D gene: -
J gene: TRBJ1-1

CDR3 DNA: TGTGCCAGCAGTACCGGGACAGGGGTCGAGGAGCAGTTCTTC
CDR3 protein: CASSTGTGVEEQFF
V gene: TRBV21-1
clone size: -
D gene: -
J gene: TRBJ2-1